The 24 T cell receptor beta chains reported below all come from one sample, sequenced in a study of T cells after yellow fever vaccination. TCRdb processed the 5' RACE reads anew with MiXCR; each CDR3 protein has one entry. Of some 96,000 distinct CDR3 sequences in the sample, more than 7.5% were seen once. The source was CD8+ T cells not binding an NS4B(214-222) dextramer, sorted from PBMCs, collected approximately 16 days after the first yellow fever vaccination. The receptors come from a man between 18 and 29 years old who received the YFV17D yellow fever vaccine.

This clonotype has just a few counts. CDR3 in DNA: TGCAGTGCTAGGGGACAGGGCTCAACTAATGAAAAACTGTTTTTT. This gives the protein CSARGQGSTNEKLFF. The V and J genes are TRBV20-1 and TRBJ1-4; 9 bases align to TRBD1. Trimming took 3 bases from V and 0 from J; bases not matched to a gene: 2. Germline CDR1 is DFQATT and CDR2 is SNEGSKA (reference sequence). The CDR3 spans 15 residues.

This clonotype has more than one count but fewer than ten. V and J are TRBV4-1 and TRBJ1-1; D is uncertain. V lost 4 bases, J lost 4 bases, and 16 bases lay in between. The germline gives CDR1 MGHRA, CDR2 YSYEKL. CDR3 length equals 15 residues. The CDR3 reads CASSPWSAQRTEAFF. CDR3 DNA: TGCGCCAGCAGCCCCTGGTCGGCCCAGCGCACTGAAGCTTTCTTT.

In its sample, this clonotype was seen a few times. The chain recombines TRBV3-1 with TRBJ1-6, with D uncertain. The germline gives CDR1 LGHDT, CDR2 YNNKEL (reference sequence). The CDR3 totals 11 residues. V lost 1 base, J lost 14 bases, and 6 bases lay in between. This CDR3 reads CASSQGYSLHF. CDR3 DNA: TGTGCCAGCAGCCAAGGCTACTCCCTCCACTTT.

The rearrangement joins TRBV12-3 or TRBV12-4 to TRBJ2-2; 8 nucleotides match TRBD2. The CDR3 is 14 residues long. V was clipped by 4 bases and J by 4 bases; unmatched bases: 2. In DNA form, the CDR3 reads TGTGCCAGCAGTTATACTAGCGGCACCGGGGAGCTGTTTTTT. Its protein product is CASSYTSGTGELFF.

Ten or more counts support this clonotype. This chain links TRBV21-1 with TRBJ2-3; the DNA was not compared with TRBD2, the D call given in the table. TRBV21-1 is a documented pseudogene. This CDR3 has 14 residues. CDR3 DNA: TGTGCCTTCCGACGGCAGGGCACTACAGATACGCAGTATTTT. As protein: CAFRRQGTTDTQYF.

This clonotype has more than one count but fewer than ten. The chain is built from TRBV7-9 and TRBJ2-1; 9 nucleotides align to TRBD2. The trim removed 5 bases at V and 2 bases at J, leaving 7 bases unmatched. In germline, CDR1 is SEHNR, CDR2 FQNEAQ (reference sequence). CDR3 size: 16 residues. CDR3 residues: CASSPYLAGTYNEQFF. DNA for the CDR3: TGTGCCAGCAGCCCTTATCTAGCGGGGACCTACAATGAGCAGTTCTTC.

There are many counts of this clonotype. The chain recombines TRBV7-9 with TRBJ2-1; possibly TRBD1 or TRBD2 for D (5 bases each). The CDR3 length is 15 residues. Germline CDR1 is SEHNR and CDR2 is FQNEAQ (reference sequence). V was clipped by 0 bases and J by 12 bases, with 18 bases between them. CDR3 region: CASSLATLVTQGQFF. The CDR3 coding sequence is TGTGCCAGCAGCTTAGCGACACTAGTGACCCAGGGGCAGTTCTTC.

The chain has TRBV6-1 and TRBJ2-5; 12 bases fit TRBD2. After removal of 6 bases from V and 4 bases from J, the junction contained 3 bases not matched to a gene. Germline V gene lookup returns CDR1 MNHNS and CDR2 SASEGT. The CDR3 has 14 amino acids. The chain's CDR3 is CASSLTSGGETQYF. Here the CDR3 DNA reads TGTGCCAGCAGCCTGACTAGCGGGGGAGAGACCCAGTACTTC.

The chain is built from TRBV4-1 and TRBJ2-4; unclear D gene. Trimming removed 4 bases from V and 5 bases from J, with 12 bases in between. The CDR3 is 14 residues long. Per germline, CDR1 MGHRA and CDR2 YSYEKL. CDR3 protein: CASSPIASQNIQYF. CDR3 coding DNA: TGCGCCAGCAGCCCGATAGCTTCTCAAAACATTCAGTACTTC.

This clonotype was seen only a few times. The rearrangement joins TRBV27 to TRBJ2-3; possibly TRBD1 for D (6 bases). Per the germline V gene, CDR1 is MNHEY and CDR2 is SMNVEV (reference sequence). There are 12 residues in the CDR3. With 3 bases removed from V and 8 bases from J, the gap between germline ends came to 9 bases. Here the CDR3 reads CASSLGAGTQYF. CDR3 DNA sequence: TGTGCCAGCAGTTTGGGGGCAGGTACGCAGTATTTT.

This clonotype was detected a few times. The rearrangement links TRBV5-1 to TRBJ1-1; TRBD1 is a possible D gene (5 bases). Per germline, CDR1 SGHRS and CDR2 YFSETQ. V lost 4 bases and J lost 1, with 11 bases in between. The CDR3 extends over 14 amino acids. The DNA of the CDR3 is TGCGCCAGCAGCGGGACGGTGAAGAACACTGAAGCTTTCTTT. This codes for CASSGTVKNTEAFF.

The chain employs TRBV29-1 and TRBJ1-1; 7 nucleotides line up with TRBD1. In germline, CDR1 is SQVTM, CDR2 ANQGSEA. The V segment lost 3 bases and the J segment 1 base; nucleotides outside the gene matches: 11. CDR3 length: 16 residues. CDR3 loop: CSVDPTGYGRNTEAFF. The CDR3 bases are TGCAGCGTTGACCCGACAGGGTACGGTAGGAACACTGAAGCTTTCTTT.

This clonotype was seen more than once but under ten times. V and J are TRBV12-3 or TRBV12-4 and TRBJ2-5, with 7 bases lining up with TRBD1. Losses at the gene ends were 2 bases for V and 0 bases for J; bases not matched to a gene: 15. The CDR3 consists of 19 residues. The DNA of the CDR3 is TGTGCCAGCAGTTTAAGGTCCCTTGACAGGGAGAGCTACCAAGAGACCCAGTACTTC. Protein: CASSLRSLDRESYQETQYF.

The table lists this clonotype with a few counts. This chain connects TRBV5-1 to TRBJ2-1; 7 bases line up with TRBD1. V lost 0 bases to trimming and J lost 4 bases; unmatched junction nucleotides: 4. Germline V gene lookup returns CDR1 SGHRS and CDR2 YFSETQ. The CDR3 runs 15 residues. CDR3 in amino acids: CASSLVGTEYNEQFF. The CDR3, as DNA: TGCGCCAGCAGCTTGGTTGGGACAGAGTACAATGAGCAGTTCTTC.

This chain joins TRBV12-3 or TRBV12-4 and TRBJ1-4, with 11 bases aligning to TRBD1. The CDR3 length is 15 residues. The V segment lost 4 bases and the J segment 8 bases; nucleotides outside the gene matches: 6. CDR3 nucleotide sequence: TGTGCCAGCAGTTCCACGGACAGGGGGCGCGAAAAACTGTTTTTT. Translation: CASSSTDRGREKLFF.

The CDR3 is CASSLALGTEAFF. The CDR3 DNA follows: TGTGCCAGCAGCCTGGCCCTCGGGACTGAAGCTTTCTTT. This rearrangement joins TRBV3-1 to TRBJ1-1; D is undetermined. V was clipped by 4 bases and J by 5 bases, with 11 bases between them. The germline V gene has CDR1 LGHDT and CDR2 YNNKEL (reference sequence). This CDR3 contains 13 residues.

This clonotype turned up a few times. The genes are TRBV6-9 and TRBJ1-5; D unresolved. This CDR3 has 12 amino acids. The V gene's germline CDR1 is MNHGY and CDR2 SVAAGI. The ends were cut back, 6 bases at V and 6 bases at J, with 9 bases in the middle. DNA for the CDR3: TGTGCCAGCAGCGCCCGGATTCAGCCCCAGCATTTT. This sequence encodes CASSARIQPQHF.

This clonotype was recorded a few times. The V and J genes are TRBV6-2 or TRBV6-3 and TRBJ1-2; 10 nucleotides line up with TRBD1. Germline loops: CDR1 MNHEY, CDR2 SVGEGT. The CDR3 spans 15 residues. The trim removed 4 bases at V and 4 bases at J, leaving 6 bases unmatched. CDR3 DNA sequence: TGTGCCAGCAGTTCTCTCGACAGGGGGCTCTATGGCTACACCTTC. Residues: CASSSLDRGLYGYTF.

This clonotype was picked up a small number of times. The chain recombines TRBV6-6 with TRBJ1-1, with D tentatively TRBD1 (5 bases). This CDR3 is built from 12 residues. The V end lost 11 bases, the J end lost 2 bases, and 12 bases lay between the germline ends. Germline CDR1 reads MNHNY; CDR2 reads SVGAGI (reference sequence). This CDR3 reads CAGGRDNTEAFF. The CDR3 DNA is TGTGCCGGGGGAAGGGACAACACTGAAGCTTTCTTT.

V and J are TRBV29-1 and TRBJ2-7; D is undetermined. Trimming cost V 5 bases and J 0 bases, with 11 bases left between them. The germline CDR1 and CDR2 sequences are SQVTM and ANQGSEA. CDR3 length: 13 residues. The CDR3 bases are TGCAGCGTTATTTGGCGGAACTCCTACGAGCAGTACTTC. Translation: CSVIWRNSYEQYF.

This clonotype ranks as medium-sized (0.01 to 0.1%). In DNA form, the CDR3 reads TGTGCCAGCAGCTTAGCCCCGAGCACTGAAGCTTTCTTT. This sequence encodes CASSLAPSTEAFF. V usage is TRBV7-2 and J usage is TRBJ1-1, with D uncertain. The V and J ends lost 0 bases and 4 bases respectively, with 6 bases between them. There are 13 residues in the CDR3. Germline V gene lookup returns CDR1 SGHTA and CDR2 FQGNSA.

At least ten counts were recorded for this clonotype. CDR3 sequence reads: CASSDRDTKNIQYF. DNA of the CDR3: TGCGCCAGCAGCGACAGGGACACCAAAAACATTCAGTACTTC. The V call is TRBV4-3, the J call TRBJ2-4; TRBD1 matches at 7 bases. The germline V gene has CDR1 LGHNA and CDR2 YSLEER. V shed 5 bases and J 2 bases; nucleotides not matched to a gene: 3. The CDR3 loop spans 14 amino acids.

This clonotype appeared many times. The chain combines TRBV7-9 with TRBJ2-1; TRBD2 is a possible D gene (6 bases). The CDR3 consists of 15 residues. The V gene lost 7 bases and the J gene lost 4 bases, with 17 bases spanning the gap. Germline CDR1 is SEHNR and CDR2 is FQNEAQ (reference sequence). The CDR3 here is CASNSLANLYNEQFF. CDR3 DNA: TGTGCCAGCAACTCCCTAGCGAATCTATACAATGAGCAGTTCTTC.

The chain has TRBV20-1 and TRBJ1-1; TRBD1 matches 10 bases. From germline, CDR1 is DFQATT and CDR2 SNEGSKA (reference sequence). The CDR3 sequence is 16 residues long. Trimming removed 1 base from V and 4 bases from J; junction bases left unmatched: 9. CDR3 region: CSARAPLGQGGTEAFF. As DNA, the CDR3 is TGCAGTGCTAGAGCCCCACTAGGACAGGGGGGCACTGAAGCTTTCTTT.